These T cell receptor beta chains were read from a single sample in a study of cytomegalovirus exposure and HLA in healthy donors. Assay used: immunoSEQ multiplex PCR; TCRdb lists only in-frame clones, some missing. The sample carries roughly 150,000 clones, around 75% recorded once. Sequencing used PBMCs. Receptor source: a male donor in good health and CMV-seronegative. Each CDR3 is given with its conserved first and last residue. The order of the fields is clone size, V gene, D gene, J gene, CDR3 DNA, CDR3 protein. D genes are given only for firm matches. The size entry is marked missing in some rows and otherwise reads once, few, many or a size class.

.	TRBV5-6	TRBD1	TRBJ2-7	TGTGCCAGCAGCTTGTACAGGGGGATCGACGAGCAGTACTTC	CASSLYRGIDEQYF
.	TRBV19	.	TRBJ1-2	TGTGCCACAAGTAGTGGGACAAGGATCACCTTC	CATSSGTRITF
.	TRBV7-8	TRBD2	TRBJ2-1	TGTGCCAGCAGCACGCGACTAGCGGGAGGGCCCCAGGAGTTCTTC	CASSTRLAGGPQEFF
.	TRBV7-3	TRBD2	TRBJ2-5	TGTGCCAGCAGTAAAAAAGGGCTAGCGGGGGAGACCCAGTACTTC	CASSKKGLAGETQYF
.	TRBV4-1	TRBD1	TRBJ1-2	TGCGCCAGCAGCCCCGAGGACAGGGCAGGCTATGGCTACACCTTC	CASSPEDRAGYGYTF
.	TRBV2	.	TRBJ2-2	TGTGCCACCCTAGGGACTAGCACGACAGGGGACGGGGAGCTGTTTTTT	CATLGTSTTGDGELFF
once	TRBV18	.	TRBJ1-1	TGTGCCAGCTCACCGAATGTGGTCGGGGAGAACACTGAAGCTTTCTTT	CASSPNVVGENTEAFF
.	TRBV27	.	TRBJ1-1	TGTGCCAGCAGCCTCCGGGTAATGAACACTGAAGCTTTCTTT	CASSLRVMNTEAFF
.	TRBV29-1	TRBD2	TRBJ2-1	TGCAGCGTTAAAGCGGGGGGGCCTCAGAATGAGCAGTTCTTC	CSVKAGGPQNEQFF
.	TRBV2	.	TRBJ1-1	TGTGCCACCCAGGGAAGGGATGAAGCTTTCTTT	CATQGRDEAFF
.	TRBV5-1	.	TRBJ1-1	TGCGCCAGCAGCTTGATTGAGGGAGGTTCCGCTGAAGCTTTCTTT	CASSLIEGGSAEAFF
.	TRBV7-6	.	TRBJ2-1	TGTGCCAGCAGCTCGGTAACCGGGAGCTCCTACAATGAGCAGTTCTTC	CASSSVTGSSYNEQFF
.	TRBV5-4	TRBD1	TRBJ2-7	TGTGCCAGCAGCCAAGGCGGACAGGGGGTGAGGCACGAGCAGTACTTC	CASSQGGQGVRHEQYF
.	TRBV7-2	.	TRBJ1-4	TGTGCCAGCAGCCCGAGGGCGGCGGGGGAAGCAACTAATGAAAAACTGTTTTTT	CASSPRAAGEATNEKLFF
.	TRBV10-2	TRBD1	TRBJ2-7	TGCGCCAGCATCTCGGGACAGCGACCCTACGAGCAGTACTTC	CASISGQRPYEQYF
.	TRBV30	.	TRBJ2-3	TGTGCCTGGAGTGAGCCCTCAACAGATACGCAGTATTTT	CAWSEPSTDTQYF
.	TRBV9	.	TRBJ2-7	TGTGCCAGCAGCCCCCTCGGACTCCCATCGGACGAGCAGTACTTC	CASSPLGLPSDEQYF
few	TRBV28	TRBD1	TRBJ2-2	TGTGCCAGCAAGAGGACAGGGAACACCGGGGAGCTGTTTTTT	CASKRTGNTGELFF
.	TRBV10-3	.	TRBJ1-3	TGTGCCATCCAGGGGAACTCTGGAAACACCATATATTTT	CAIQGNSGNTIYF
.	TRBV25-1	TRBD1	TRBJ2-1	TGTGCCAGCACCCCGGGACAGTCCTACAATGAGCAGTTCTTC	CASTPGQSYNEQFF
.	TRBV6-4	.	TRBJ2-3	TGTGCCAGCAGTGACCAGGCAGGGGAGGGAGATACGCAGTATTTT	CASSDQAGEGDTQYF
.	TRBV28	.	TRBJ1-2	TGTGCCAGCAGTTTAAGAGGGATCCATTATGGCTACACCTTC	CASSLRGIHYGYTF
once	TRBV28	TRBD2	TRBJ2-7	TGTGCCAGCAGTTTCGAGGCGGGAAGCGGGGGCTACTACGAGCAGTACTTC	CASSFEAGSGGYYEQYF
.	TRBV19	.	TRBJ2-5	TGTGCCAGTAGTTCCTTGACACTCCAAGAGACCCAGTACTTC	CASSSLTLQETQYF
once	TRBV9	TRBD2	TRBJ2-1	TGTGCCAGCAGCTCAGGACTAGCGGGGTGGTTGAATGAGCAGTTCTTC	CASSSGLAGWLNEQFF
.	TRBV28	.	TRBJ1-5	TGTGCCAGCAGTTTGCTAAATCTGCCCCAGCATTTT	CASSLLNLPQHF
.	TRBV7-2	.	TRBJ2-7	TGTGCCAGCCTTCTAGCACCCTATGGCGAGCAGTACTTC	CASLLAPYGEQYF
.	TRBV7-9	.	TRBJ1-1	TGTGCCAGCAGCTTTGGTACAGGGAACACTGAAGCTTTCTTT	CASSFGTGNTEAFF
.	TRBV5-6	TRBD2	TRBJ2-7	TGTGCCAGCAGCCGGGGGGGGAACCCCCACGAGCAGTACTTC	CASSRGGNPHEQYF
once	TRBV7-8	TRBD2	TRBJ2-1	TGTGCCAACAGCTTAGATGTTTTGAGGGTGGTTCGAATAGCGGGAGGGCCCCATGAGCAGTTCTTC	CANSLDVLRVVRIAGGPHEQFF
.	TRBV30	.	TRBJ1-4	TGTGCCTCGAAGGGGCCGTTAAAGGAAAAACTGTTTTTT	CASKGPLKEKLFF
.	TRBV2	TRBD1	TRBJ1-2	TGTGCCACCAAAGTCGGACAGGGGACCTATGGCTACACCTTC	CATKVGQGTYGYTF
once	TRBV15	TRBD2	TRBJ2-2	TGTGCCACCAGCAGACCGGGGACTAGCGGGAGCAGGGAGCTGTTTTTT	CATSRPGTSGSRELFF
few	TRBV14	TRBD2	TRBJ2-1	TGTGCCAGTCCGGGGGGAGGTTCCTACAATGAGCAGTTCTTC	CASPGGGSYNEQFF
once	TRBV16	.	TRBJ1-6	TGTGCCAGCAGCCAATCATCCGGGGGAGGAATTAGCTCCTATAATTCACCCCTCCACTTT	CASSQSSGGGISSYNSPLHF
once	TRBV18	TRBD2	TRBJ2-1	TGTGCCAGCTCCCCTACTAGCGGAAATTACAATGAGCAGTTCTTC	CASSPTSGNYNEQFF
.	TRBV19	TRBD1	TRBJ2-7	TGTGCCAGTAGTCCACGGACAGGGGCAGCATACGAGCAGTACTTC	CASSPRTGAAYEQYF
.	TRBV7-6	.	TRBJ2-5	TGTGCCAGCAGCTTAGGATCGGCGGCCCTCGGTGAGACCCAGTACTTC	CASSLGSAALGETQYF
.	TRBV5-4	.	TRBJ2-3	TGTGCCAGCGCGGGCGGGGCCTCAGATACGCAGTATTTT	CASAGGASDTQYF
.	TRBV5-1	TRBD1	TRBJ1-2	TGCGCCAGCAGCTCGGGACAGGGGTTCTATGGCTATGGCTACACCTTC	CASSSGQGFYGYGYTF
.	TRBV18	.	TRBJ2-7	TGTGCCAGCTCCCGTCCAGAAACTAATACCTACGAGCAGTACTTC	CASSRPETNTYEQYF
.	TRBV27	.	TRBJ2-1	TGTGCCAGCAAGCGTAGCTCCTACAATGAGCAGTTCTTC	CASKRSSYNEQFF
.	TRBV29-1	.	TRBJ2-7	TGCAGCGTTGGGCAGGGGGGCTCCTACGAGCAGTACTTC	CSVGQGGSYEQYF
.	TRBV6-5	TRBD1	TRBJ1-5	TGTGCCAGCAGGAATCAGGGGGCCGGGAATCAGCCCCAGCATTTT	CASRNQGAGNQPQHF
.	TRBV7-9	TRBD1	TRBJ2-2	TGTGCCAGCACTTGGGGGACAGGGTGGACCGGGGAGCTGTTTTTT	CASTWGTGWTGELFF
.	TRBV5-6	TRBD2	TRBJ2-3	TGTGCCAGCAGCTTTACTAGCGGGAGTTGGGTAGTAGGTACGCAGTATTTT	CASSFTSGSWVVGTQYF
.	TRBV19	.	TRBJ1-2	TGTGCCAGTAGTATAGCCCAGGGGACTAACTATGGCTACACCTTC	CASSIAQGTNYGYTF
.	TRBV11-2	.	TRBJ2-2	TGTGCCAGCAGCTTGGAGACCAGGGTTGCCGGGGAGCTGTTTTTT	CASSLETRVAGELFF
.	TRBV7-2	.	TRBJ1-6	TGTGCCAGTCCGGGACTCGGAAACAATTCACCCCTCCACTTT	CASPGLGNNSPLHF
.	TRBV27	.	TRBJ2-7	TGTGCCAGCAGTTTCGGGCAGGGAAACTACGAGCAGTACTTC	CASSFGQGNYEQYF